This TCR beta chain stems from a study of blood T cell repertoires in COVID-19. The protocol was immunoSEQ multiplex PCR, while the TCRdb copy is restricted to in-frame clones and leaves out a portion. Seen here are 250,000 to 350,000 clones, about 90% observed once, and the top ten hold 2.9%. This CDR3 region has 17 residues. CDR1 is SGDLS, CDR2 YYNGEE, per germline. Trimming left V 4 bases short and J 0 bases short, with 17 bases between. This clone came up a few times. The chain has TRBV9 and TRBJ1-3, with D possibly being TRBD1 (5 bases). This receptor was taken from a woman between 50 and 59 years old who had been exposed to COVID-19. The sequencing sample was made of PBMCs or T cells enriched from blood (not recorded which). The CDR3 sequence: CASSPGLTSYSGNTIYF. CDR3 coding DNA: TGTGCCAGCAGCCCGGGACTCACGTCCTACTCTGGAAACACCATATATTTT.